This passage covers 10 T cell receptor beta chains from one sample sequenced in a study of T cells after yellow fever vaccination (dated by TCRdb to the late 2010s). The treatment or condition label on this specimen signifies: live attenuated yellow fever vaccine strain. Library generation was performed with 5' RACE. Sequencing relied on an Illumina HiSeq 2500. TCRdb took the public reads, trimmed them with fastp at Q25, ran MiXCR for clone calling and kept in-frame beta chains. Each record represents a unique CDR3 protein, reported with the most common genes and DNA among its rows. In this sample the table shows about 550,000 distinct CDR3 sequences, around 21% of which occur a single time. Roughly an eighth of the sample lies in the top ten. The sequencing here drew on PBMCs, taken 15 days after the yellow fever booster vaccination. The receptors were sampled from a man aged 25 to 40 who received the YFV17D yellow fever vaccine.

This clonotype was counted between two and nine times. The V call is TRBV10-3, the J call TRBJ2-1; the D is unclear. Germline values: CDR1 ENHRY, CDR2 SYGVKD. This CDR3 is built from 13 residues. V lost 4 bases to trimming and J lost 5 bases, with 9 bases between them. CDR3 residues: CAISGINHNEQFF. The CDR3, as DNA: TGTGCCATCAGTGGGATTAACCACAATGAGCAGTTCTTC.

V usage is TRBV5-1 and J usage is TRBJ2-5, with a tentative D call TRBD1 (6 bases). The CDR3 spans 15 residues. The V end lost 2 bases, the J end lost 6 bases, and 17 bases lay between the germline ends. CDR1 SGHRS and CDR2 YFSETQ come from the germline V gene. CDR3: CASSLTRDTGKTQYF. The CDR3 coding sequence is TGCGCCAGCAGCTTAACCCGGGACACCGGAAAGACCCAGTACTTC.

This chain uses TRBV18 with TRBJ2-7, with TRBD2 matching 7 bases. CDR1 and CDR2 from the germline V gene are KGHSH and LQKENI. The CDR3 has 15 amino acids. V lost 5 bases to trimming and J lost 0 bases; unmatched junction nucleotides: 7. CDR3 protein: CASSGIGEGSYEQYF. DNA for the CDR3: TGTGCCAGCTCAGGCATTGGGGAGGGCTCCTACGAGCAGTACTTC. The full variable domain, rest sourced from reference TRBV18 and TRBJ2-7, is NAGVMQNPRHLVRRRGQEARLRCSPMKGHSHVYWYRQLPEEGLKFMVYLQKENIIDESGMPKERFSAEFPKEGPSILRIQQVVRGDSAAYFCASSGIGEGSYEQYFGPGTRLTVT.

This clonotype came up a few times. V usage is TRBV28 and J usage is TRBJ2-7; TRBD1 agrees at 8 bases. The junction had 6 bases not matched to a gene; V was cut back by 3 bases and J by 5 bases. This CDR3 contains 14 residues. Per germline, CDR1 MDHEN and CDR2 SYDVKM. The CDR3 bases are TGTGCCAGCAGTTTGGACAGGGTATACAACGAGCAGTACTTC. As protein: CASSLDRVYNEQYF. The full variable domain, completed using reference TRBV28 and TRBJ2-7, is DVKVTQSSRYLVKRTGEKVFLECVQDMDHENMFWYRQDPGLGLRLIYFSYDVKMKEKGDIPEGYSVSREKKERFSLILESASTNQTSMYLCASSLDRVYNEQYFGPGTRLTVT.

This chain links TRBV18 with TRBJ2-3; no reliable D call. V was cut by 3 bases and J by 4 bases, with 8 bases left in between. CDR3 length: 13 amino acids. Germline V gene data show CDR1 as KGHSH and CDR2 as LQKENI. The chain's CDR3 is CASSPSMADTQYF. As DNA, the CDR3 is TGTGCCAGCTCACCGTCGATGGCAGATACGCAGTATTTT.

The chain links TRBV28 to TRBJ1-1; the D gene is possibly TRBD1 (5 bases). Trimming pared 5 bases from V and 10 bases from J, leaving 14 bases between. This CDR3 has 12 residues. Germline lookup yields CDR1 MDHEN and CDR2 SYDVKM. CDR3 residues: CASSEGVAGAFF. The DNA for the CDR3 is TGTGCCAGCAGTGAAGGGGTCGCAGGAGCTTTCTTT.

The chain uses TRBV12-3 or TRBV12-4 and TRBJ2-1, with TRBD1 matching over 7 bases. The CDR3 length is 19 residues. V trimming: 7 bases; J trimming: 4 bases; junction bases outside the gene matches: 22. The CDR3 sequence: CASTLSAPVGTDDYNEQFF. DNA of the CDR3: TGTGCCAGCACCCTTTCTGCGCCGGTCGGGACAGATGATTACAATGAGCAGTTCTTC.

This clonotype showed up just a few times. The chain recombines TRBV10-3 with TRBJ2-3; D perhaps matches TRBD2 (6 bases). CDR3 length: 15 amino acids. The V gene's germline CDR1 is ENHRY and CDR2 SYGVKD. V shed 5 bases and J shed 0 bases, with 12 bases lying between them. The CDR3 DNA is TGTGCCATCAGTCATAGCGGCCCTAGCACAGATACGCAGTATTTT. Amino acid sequence: CAISHSGPSTDTQYF.

The table lists this clonotype with a few counts. This rearrangement joins TRBV18 to TRBJ2-7, with a tentative D call TRBD1 (6 bases). Germline CDR1 reads KGHSH; CDR2 reads LQKENI. This CDR3 has 16 residues. Trimming left V 3 bases short and J 2 bases short, with 17 bases between. The CDR3 DNA follows: TGTGCCAGCTCACCCCCAGGGGCTTTAGTCGCCTACGAGCAGTACTTC. It codes for CASSPPGALVAYEQYF.

This clonotype has a handful of counts. The chain uses TRBV10-3 and TRBJ2-4, with D tentatively TRBD1 (6 bases). CDR3 length: 15 residues. The germline CDR1 and CDR2 sequences are ENHRY and SYGVKD. Trimming left V 0 bases short and J 6 bases short, with 12 bases between. CDR3: CAISESQGWGNIQYF. The DNA for the CDR3 is TGTGCCATCAGTGAGTCACAGGGCTGGGGAAACATTCAGTACTTC.